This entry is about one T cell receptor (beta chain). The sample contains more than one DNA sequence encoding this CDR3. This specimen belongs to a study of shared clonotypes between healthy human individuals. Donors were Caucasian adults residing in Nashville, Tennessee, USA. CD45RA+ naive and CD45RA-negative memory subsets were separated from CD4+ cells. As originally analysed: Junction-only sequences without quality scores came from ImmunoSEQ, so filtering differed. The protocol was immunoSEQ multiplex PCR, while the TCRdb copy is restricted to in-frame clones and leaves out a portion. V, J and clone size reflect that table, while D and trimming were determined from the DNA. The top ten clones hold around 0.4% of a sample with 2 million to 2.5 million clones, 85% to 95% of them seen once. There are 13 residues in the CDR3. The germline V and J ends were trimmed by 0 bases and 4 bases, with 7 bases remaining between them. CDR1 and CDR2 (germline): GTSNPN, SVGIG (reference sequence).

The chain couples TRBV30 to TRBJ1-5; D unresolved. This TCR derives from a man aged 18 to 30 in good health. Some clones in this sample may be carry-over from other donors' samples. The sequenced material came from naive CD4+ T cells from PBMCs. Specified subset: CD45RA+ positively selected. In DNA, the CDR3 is TGTGCCTGGAGTGTCCGCAGTAATCAGCCCCAGCATTTT. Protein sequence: CAWSVRSNQPQHF.